This T cell receptor (beta chain) emerged from a study of a mutant IDH1 vaccine in newly diagnosed glioma. Time point meaning: week 23, last vaccination. It was 300 ug of mutant IDH1 20-mer peptide that made up each vaccine dose, given with topical imiquimod. This clone has a single count. The antigen is undetermined. Germline V gene sequence: CDR1 MNHNS, CDR2 SASEGT. Trimming at V came to 0 bases and at J to 4 bases, leaving 4 bases not matched to a gene. The CDR3 runs 16 residues. Some clones are missing from TCRdb's copy, which holds only in-frame ones; the method was immunoSEQ multiplex PCR. Among 25,000 to 30,000 clones, roughly 85% were seen once, and the ten largest hold about 15%.

The receptor was derived from a woman aged 25 to 39 with glioma. The sequencing here drew on PBMCs, taken from a glioma patient whose treatment included an IDH1 peptide vaccine. The chain links TRBV6-1 to TRBJ1-5, with 9 bases aligning to TRBD1. CDR3 residues: CASSEAQGTGNQPQHF. CDR3 in DNA: TGTGCCAGCAGTGAAGCGCAGGGGACAGGGAATCAGCCCCAGCATTTT.